These T cell receptor beta chains were read from a single sample in a study of shared clonotypes between healthy human individuals. Clones were sequenced by immunoSEQ multiplex PCR, and TCRdb holds only the in-frame ones, with some missing. Of 2 million to 2.5 million clones in the sample, roughly 96% were seen once. Sequencing input: naive CD4+ T cells sorted from blood. The receptors derive from a young man in good health. Each CDR3 is given with its conserved first and last residue. A D gene is named only where the DNA matches it firmly. Expanded clones are given a class, and other clones once, few, many or no size at all.

size	V	J	D	DNA	CDR3
NA	TRBV2	TRBJ2-3	TRBD1	TGTGCCAGCACCGACAGGGGGCGAAGGGGAGATACGCAGTATTTT	CASTDRGRRGDTQYF
NA	TRBV9	TRBJ2-1	TRBD2	TGTGCCAGCAGCCGTCTAGGGGCGGGGGGAGAGCAGTTCTTC	CASSRLGAGGEQFF
NA	TRBV28	TRBJ1-6	NA	TGTGCCATTCTGGGGCCCTTAAGTGCTACCGTCAATTCACCCCTCCACTTT	CAILGPLSATVNSPLHF
NA	TRBV28	TRBJ1-5	NA	TGTGCCAGCAGCTCCGCGTTGCCAGGTTCCAATCAGCCCCAGCATTTT	CASSSALPGSNQPQHF
NA	TRBV7-2	TRBJ2-7	NA	TGTGCCAGCAGCTTGGGGGGATACGAGCAGCACTTC	CASSLGGYEQHF
NA	TRBV5-6	TRBJ2-7	NA	TGTGCCAGCAGCTTGTTGGACAGAGACTCCTACGAGCAGTACTTC	CASSLLDRDSYEQYF
once	TRBV6-4	TRBJ1-2	NA	TGTGCCAGCAGGAGTTATAACCCAGGCTACACCTTC	CASRSYNPGYTF
NA	TRBV11-2	TRBJ2-2	TRBD2	TGTGCCAGCAGCTACCAGGGACTAGCGGGAACCGGGGAGCTGTTTTTT	CASSYQGLAGTGELFF
NA	TRBV2	TRBJ2-1	NA	TGTGCCAGCAGTGAGGGACGGGGTCTATACAATGAGCAGTTCTTC	CASSEGRGLYNEQFF
NA	TRBV10-3	TRBJ2-4	TRBD1	TGTGCCATCAGTGCGGGGACAGGGTCGGACATTCAGTACTTC	CAISAGTGSDIQYF
once	TRBV9	TRBJ2-1	NA	TGTGCCAGCAGCGTAGACGCCTCAAACTACAATGAGCAGTTCTTC	CASSVDASNYNEQFF
many	TRBV28	TRBJ1-1	NA	TGTGCCAGCAGTTTACATAGGGAAGCTTTCTTT	CASSLHREAFF
NA	TRBV5-1	TRBJ1-4	TRBD1	TGCGCCAGCAGCTTGGACAGGGGAAATGAAAAACTGTTTTTT	CASSLDRGNEKLFF
NA	TRBV30	TRBJ2-4	NA	TGTGCCTGGAATCCGGGACTAGCCAAAAACATTCAGTACTTC	CAWNPGLAKNIQYF
NA	TRBV5-8	TRBJ2-3	TRBD2	TGTGCCAGCAGCTTGGCGAGCGGGGCCACAGATACGCAGTATTTT	CASSLASGATDTQYF
NA	TRBV5-7	TRBJ2-7	NA	TGTGCCAGCAGCTTGGCGCCAGGGGATTCCAACGAGCAGTACTTC	CASSLAPGDSNEQYF
NA	TRBV7-9	TRBJ2-5	NA	TGTGCCAGCAGCTTAGGGACGTTTTGGGATCAAGAGACCCAGTACTTC	CASSLGTFWDQETQYF
NA	TRBV9	TRBJ2-5	NA	TGTGCCAGCAGCGATCTAGGGACAAACCAAGAGACCCAGTACTTC	CASSDLGTNQETQYF
NA	TRBV30	TRBJ1-6	NA	TGTGCCTGGAGTGGTGAATCACCCCTCCACTTT	CAWSGESPLHF
NA	TRBV7-9	TRBJ2-5	NA	TGTGCCAGCAGCCCGCTTCAAGAGACCCAGTACTTC	CASSPLQETQYF
NA	TRBV7-2	TRBJ2-7	TRBD2	TGTGCCAGCAGCCTGGGGACTAGCGGGAGGACGCATCCCTACGAGCAGTACTTC	CASSLGTSGRTHPYEQYF
many	TRBV5-4	TRBJ1-6	TRBD1	TGTGCCAGCAGCGCCGACAGGGGCAATTCACCCCTCCACTTT	CASSADRGNSPLHF
NA	TRBV30	TRBJ1-1	NA	TGTGCCTGGAGTGTGGGAGCGAACACTGAAGCTTTCTTT	CAWSVGANTEAFF
NA	TRBV7-9	TRBJ1-2	NA	TGTGCCAGCAGCTTCTGGCAGGGAGCGATAGAGGGCTACACCTTC	CASSFWQGAIEGYTF
NA	TRBV27	TRBJ1-6	TRBD1	TGTGCCAGCAGCCCCCGGACAGGTGAGGCGAATTCACCCCTCCACTTT	CASSPRTGEANSPLHF
few	TRBV5-4	TRBJ2-5	NA	TGTGCCAGCAGCTTTAAAGAGACCCAGTACTTC	CASSFKETQYF
NA	TRBV5-1	TRBJ2-7	NA	TGCGCCAGCAGCTTGGACAGGTCAGGCGACGAGCAGTACTTC	CASSLDRSGDEQYF
NA	TRBV5-4	TRBJ2-1	TRBD2	TGTGCCAGCAGCTCTCCGGGACTAGCGGGAGTTAATGAGCAGTTCTTC	CASSSPGLAGVNEQFF
once	TRBV6-5	TRBJ2-7	TRBD2	TGTGCCAGCAGTAGGACTAGCGGGGAGGCCTACGAGCAGTACTTC	CASSRTSGEAYEQYF
NA	TRBV7-9	TRBJ2-5	TRBD1	TGTGCCAGCAGCTTCTATTCACAGGGGGCAGAGACCCAGTACTTC	CASSFYSQGAETQYF
NA	TRBV9	TRBJ2-3	NA	TGTGCCAGCAGTTACCTCCGGGGAGAGGGTACGCAGTATTTT	CASSYLRGEGTQYF
NA	TRBV5-1	TRBJ2-5	NA	TGCGCCAGCAGCTTGGTTACAGAAGAGACCCAGTACTTC	CASSLVTEETQYF
NA	TRBV23-1	TRBJ2-7	TRBD1	TGCGCCAGCACTCCAAGGGACAGAACCTACGAGCAGTACTTC	CASTPRDRTYEQYF
NA	TRBV5-1	TRBJ2-7	NA	TGCGCCAGCAGCTTGGGGGGACTGGGATCCTACGAGCAGTACTTC	CASSLGGLGSYEQYF
NA	TRBV30	TRBJ2-7	TRBD1	TGTGCCTGGGGGGGACAGCCCTACGAGCAGTACTTC	CAWGGQPYEQYF
NA	TRBV7-2	TRBJ1-5	TRBD1	TGTGCCAGCAGCCTAATGGGACAGGGAAATCAGCCCCAGCATTTT	CASSLMGQGNQPQHF
once	TRBV9	TRBJ2-3	TRBD2	TGTGCCAGCAGCGTGGGACTAGGTGTCACAGATACGCAGTATTTT	CASSVGLGVTDTQYF
NA	TRBV10-3	TRBJ1-1	NA	TGTGCCGCGGGATCTCTAAACACTGAAGCTTTCTTT	CAAGSLNTEAFF
NA	TRBV11-3	TRBJ2-1	TRBD2	TGTGCCAGCAGTACCCAACTAGCGGGAGCAAATGAGCAGTTCTTC	CASSTQLAGANEQFF
NA	TRBV19	TRBJ2-2	NA	TGTGCCAGTAGTAGGGGGGTCGGCTCCGGGGAGCTGTTTTTT	CASSRGVGSGELFF